These T cell receptor beta chains were read from a single sample in a study of cytomegalovirus exposure and HLA in healthy donors. This table comes from immunoSEQ multiplex PCR, and its TCRdb copy is limited to in-frame clones, with some not included. The sample contains some 110,000 clones, roughly two thirds of which appear only once. Input material: PBMCs. The receptors originated from a female donor in good health and CMV-seronegative. CDR3s include the opening cysteine and the closing phenylalanine or tryptophan. D genes are given only for firm matches. Not every row has a clone size; where given, it reads once, few, many or a size class.

J,size,V,D,CDR3,DNA
TRBJ2-7,-,TRBV6-1,TRBD2,CASSAGTSGGYEQYF,TGTGCCAGCAGTGCCGGGACTAGCGGGGGCTACGAGCAGTACTTC
TRBJ2-3,-,TRBV19,-,CASSQGSSVRDTQYF,TGTGCCAGTAGCCAGGGCTCTAGCGTACGAGATACGCAGTATTTT
TRBJ1-1,once,TRBV6-1,-,CASRRTSNTEAFF,TGTGCCAGCAGGCGGACATCGAACACTGAAGCTTTCTTT
TRBJ1-5,-,TRBV25-1,-,CASSESGGNQPQHF,TGTGCCAGCAGTGAATCAGGGGGCAATCAGCCCCAGCATTTT
TRBJ1-1,-,TRBV11-3,-,CASSPSGGGTEAFF,TGTGCCAGCAGCCCCTCGGGGGGAGGAACTGAAGCTTTCTTT
TRBJ2-2,-,TRBV7-3,TRBD1,CASSRSGTGGGELFF,TGTGCCAGCAGCCGATCTGGGACAGGCGGCGGGGAGCTGTTTTTT
TRBJ2-2,-,TRBV7-2,-,CASSSRESYTGELFF,TGTGCCAGCAGCTCCCGGGAGAGCTACACCGGGGAGCTGTTTTTT
TRBJ2-2,-,TRBV10-3,TRBD2,CAINPFAASGSSPGAGELFF,TGTGCCATCAACCCTTTCGCCGCTAGCGGGAGTTCGCCCGGGGCCGGGGAGCTGTTTTTT
TRBJ1-2,once,TRBV19,-,CASSMGEEAGYGYTF,TGTGCCAGTAGTATGGGGGAGGAGGCGGGCTATGGCTACACCTTC
TRBJ2-1,-,TRBV9,-,CASSVEGGDFSYNEQFF,TGTGCCAGCAGCGTAGAGGGGGGGGACTTCTCCTACAATGAGCAGTTCTTC
TRBJ1-5,-,TRBV6-6,TRBD1,CASTGQGANQPQHF,TGTGCCAGCACCGGACAGGGGGCCAATCAGCCCCAGCATTTT
TRBJ2-1,-,TRBV27,-,CASTRSGSSYNEQFF,TGTGCCAGCACCCGTAGCGGAAGCTCCTACAATGAGCAGTTCTTC
TRBJ1-1,-,TRBV20-1,-,CSARAGEVTFF,TGCAGTGCTAGAGCGGGAGAGGTGACTTTCTTT
TRBJ2-1,-,TRBV11-2,TRBD1,CASSRYPGGDYNEQFF,TGTGCCAGCAGCCGATATCCAGGGGGAGATTACAATGAGCAGTTCTTC
TRBJ1-1,-,TRBV28,-,CAGKDTNTEAFF,TGTGCCGGAAAGGACACGAACACTGAAGCTTTCTTT